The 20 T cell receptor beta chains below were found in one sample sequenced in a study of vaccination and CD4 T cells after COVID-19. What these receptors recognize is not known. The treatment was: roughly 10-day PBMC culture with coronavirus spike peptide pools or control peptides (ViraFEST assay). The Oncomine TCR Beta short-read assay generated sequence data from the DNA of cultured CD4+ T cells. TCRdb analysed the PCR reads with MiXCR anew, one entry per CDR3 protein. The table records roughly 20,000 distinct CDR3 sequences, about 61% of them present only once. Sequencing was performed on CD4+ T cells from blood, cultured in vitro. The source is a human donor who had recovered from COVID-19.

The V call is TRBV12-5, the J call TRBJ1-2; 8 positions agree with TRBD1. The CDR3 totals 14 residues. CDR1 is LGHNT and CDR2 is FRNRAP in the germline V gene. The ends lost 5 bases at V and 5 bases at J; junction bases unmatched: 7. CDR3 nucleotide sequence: TGTGCTAGTGGTCCCACAGGGGGAGGATATGGCTACACCTTC. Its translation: CASGPTGGGYGYTF.

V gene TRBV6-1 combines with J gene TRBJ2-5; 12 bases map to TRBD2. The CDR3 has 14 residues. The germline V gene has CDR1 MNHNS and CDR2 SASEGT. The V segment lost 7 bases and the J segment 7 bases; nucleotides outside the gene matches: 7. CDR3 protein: CASTRLAGVGTQYF. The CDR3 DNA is TGTGCCAGCACGCGACTAGCGGGAGTGGGGACCCAGTACTTC.

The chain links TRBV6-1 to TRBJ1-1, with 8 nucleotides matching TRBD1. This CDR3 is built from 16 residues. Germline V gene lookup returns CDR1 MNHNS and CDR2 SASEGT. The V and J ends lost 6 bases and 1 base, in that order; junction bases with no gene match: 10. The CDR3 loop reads CASSHGEGTGNTEAFF. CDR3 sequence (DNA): TGTGCCAGCAGCCATGGGGAGGGGACAGGGAACACTGAAGCTTTCTTT.

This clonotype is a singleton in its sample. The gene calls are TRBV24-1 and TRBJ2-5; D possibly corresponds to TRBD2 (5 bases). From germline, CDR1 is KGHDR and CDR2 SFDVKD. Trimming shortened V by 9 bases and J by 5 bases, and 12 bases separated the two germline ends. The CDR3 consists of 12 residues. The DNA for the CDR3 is TGTGCCACCGTCGGCAGCGGTGAGACCCAGTACTTC. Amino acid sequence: CATVGSGETQYF.

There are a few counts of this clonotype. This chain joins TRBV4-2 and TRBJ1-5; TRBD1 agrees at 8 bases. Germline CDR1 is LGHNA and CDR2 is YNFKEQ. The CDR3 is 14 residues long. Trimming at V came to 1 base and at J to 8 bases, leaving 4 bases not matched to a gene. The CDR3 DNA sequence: TGTGCCAGCAGCCAAGGGACAGGGCGAGAGCCCCAGCATTTT. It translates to CASSQGTGREPQHF.

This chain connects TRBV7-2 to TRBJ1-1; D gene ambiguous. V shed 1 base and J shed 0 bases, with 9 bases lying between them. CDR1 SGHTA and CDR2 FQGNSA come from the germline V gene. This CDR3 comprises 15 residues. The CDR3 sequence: CASSLGVGLNTEAFF. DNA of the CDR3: TGTGCCAGCAGCTTAGGGGTAGGGTTGAACACTGAAGCTTTCTTT.

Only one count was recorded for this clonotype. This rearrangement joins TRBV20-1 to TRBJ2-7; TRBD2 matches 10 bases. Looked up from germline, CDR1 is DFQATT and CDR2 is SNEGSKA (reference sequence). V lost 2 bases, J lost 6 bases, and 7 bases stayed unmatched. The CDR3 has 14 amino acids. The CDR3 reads CSARRASGSTEQYF. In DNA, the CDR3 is TGCAGTGCTAGAAGGGCTAGCGGGAGTACCGAGCAGTACTTC.

This chain's CDR3 is CASTGGLNQPQHF. In DNA, the CDR3 is TGTGCCAGCACAGGGGGGTTAAATCAGCCCCAGCATTTT. The chain joins TRBV6-1 to TRBJ1-5; 7 bases are a match to TRBD1. CDR1 is MNHNS and CDR2 is SASEGT in the germline V gene. This CDR3 is 13 amino acids long. Trimming cost V 7 bases and J 4 bases; bases outside gene matches: 4.

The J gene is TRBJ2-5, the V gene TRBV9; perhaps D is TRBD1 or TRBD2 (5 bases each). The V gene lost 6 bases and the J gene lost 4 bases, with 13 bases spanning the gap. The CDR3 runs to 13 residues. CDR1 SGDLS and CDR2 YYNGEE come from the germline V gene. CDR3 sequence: CASNGTAVETQYF. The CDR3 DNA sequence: TGTGCCAGCAACGGGACGGCAGTAGAGACCCAGTACTTC.

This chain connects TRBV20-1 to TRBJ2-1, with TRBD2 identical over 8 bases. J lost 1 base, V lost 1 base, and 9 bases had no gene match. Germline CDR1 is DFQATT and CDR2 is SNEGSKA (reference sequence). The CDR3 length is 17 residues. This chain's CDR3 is CSARGSGNAPSYNEQFF. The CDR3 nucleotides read TGCAGTGCTAGAGGTAGCGGGAATGCCCCTTCCTACAATGAGCAGTTCTTC.

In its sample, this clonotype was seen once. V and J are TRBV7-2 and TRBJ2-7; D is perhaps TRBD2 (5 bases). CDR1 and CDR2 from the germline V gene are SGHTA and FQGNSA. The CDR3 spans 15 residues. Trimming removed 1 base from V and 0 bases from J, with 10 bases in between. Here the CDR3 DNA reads TGTGCCAGCAGCTTAGTAGTTGGGAGCTCCTACGAGCAGTACTTC. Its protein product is CASSLVVGSSYEQYF.

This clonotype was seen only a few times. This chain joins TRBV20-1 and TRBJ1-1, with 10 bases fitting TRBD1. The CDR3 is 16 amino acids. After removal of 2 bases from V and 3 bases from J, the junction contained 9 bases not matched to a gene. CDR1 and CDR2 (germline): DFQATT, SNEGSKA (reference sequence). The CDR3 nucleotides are TGCAGTGCTAGAAATCCCGGACAGGGGGGGGACACTGAAGCTTTCTTT. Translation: CSARNPGQGGDTEAFF.

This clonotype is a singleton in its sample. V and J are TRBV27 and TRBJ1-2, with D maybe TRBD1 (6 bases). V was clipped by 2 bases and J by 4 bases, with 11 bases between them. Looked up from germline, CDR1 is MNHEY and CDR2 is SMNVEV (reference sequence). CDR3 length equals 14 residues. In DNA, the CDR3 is TGTGCCAGCAGTTTAGTAGGGGGGGGCTATGGCTACACCTTC. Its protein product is CASSLVGGGYGYTF.

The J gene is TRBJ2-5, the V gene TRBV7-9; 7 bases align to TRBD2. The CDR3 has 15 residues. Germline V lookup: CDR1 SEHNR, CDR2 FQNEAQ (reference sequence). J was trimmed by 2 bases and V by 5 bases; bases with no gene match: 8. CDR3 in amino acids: CASSAPSGLQETQYF. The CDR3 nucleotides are TGTGCCAGCAGCGCACCTAGCGGCCTACAAGAGACCCAGTACTTC.

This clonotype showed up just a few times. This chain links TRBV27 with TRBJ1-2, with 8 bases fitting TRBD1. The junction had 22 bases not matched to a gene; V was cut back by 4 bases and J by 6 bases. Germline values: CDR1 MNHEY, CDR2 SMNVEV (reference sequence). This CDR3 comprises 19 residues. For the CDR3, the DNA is TGTGCCAGCAGTTCTCCTCTTGACCCCAACTGGACAGGGAGGCATGGCTACACCTTC. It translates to CASSSPLDPNWTGRHGYTF.

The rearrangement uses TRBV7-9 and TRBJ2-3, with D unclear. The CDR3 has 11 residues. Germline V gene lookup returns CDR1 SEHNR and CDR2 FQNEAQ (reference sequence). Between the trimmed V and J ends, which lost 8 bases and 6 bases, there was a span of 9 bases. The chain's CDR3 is CASADKDTQYF. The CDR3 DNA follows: TGTGCCAGCGCCGATAAGGATACGCAGTATTTT.

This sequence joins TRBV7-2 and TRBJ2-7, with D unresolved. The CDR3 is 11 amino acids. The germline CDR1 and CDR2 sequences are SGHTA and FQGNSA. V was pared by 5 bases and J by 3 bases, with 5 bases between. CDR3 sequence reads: CASSQYYEQYF. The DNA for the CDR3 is TGTGCCAGCAGCCAATACTACGAGCAGTACTTC.

The CDR3 spells CASSQIGDGYTF. The CDR3 bases are TGTGCCAGCAGCCAAATAGGGGATGGCTACACCTTC. This chain joins TRBV28 and TRBJ1-2, with D possibly TRBD1 on 5 matching bases. The length of the CDR3 is 12 residues. V lost 6 bases, J lost 6 bases, and 11 bases lay in between. The germline V gene has CDR1 MDHEN and CDR2 SYDVKM.

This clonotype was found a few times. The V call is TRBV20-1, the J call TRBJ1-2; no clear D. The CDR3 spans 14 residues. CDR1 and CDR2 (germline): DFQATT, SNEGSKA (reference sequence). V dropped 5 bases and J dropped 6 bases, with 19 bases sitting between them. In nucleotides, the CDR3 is TGCAGTGCTGTAATCCAGGCGTCGGGAAATGGCTACACCTTC. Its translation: CSAVIQASGNGYTF.

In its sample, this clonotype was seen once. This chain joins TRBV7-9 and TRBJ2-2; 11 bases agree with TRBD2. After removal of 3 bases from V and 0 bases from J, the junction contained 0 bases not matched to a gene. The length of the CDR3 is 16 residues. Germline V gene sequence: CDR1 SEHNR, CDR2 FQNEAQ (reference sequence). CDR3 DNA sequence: TGTGCCAGCAGCTTGACTAGCGGGACGAACACCGGGGAGCTGTTTTTT. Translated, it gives CASSLTSGTNTGELFF.